Reported below is one TCR beta chain. What it recognizes is unknown. As to treatment: oral pan-JAK inhibitor, 5-10 mg twice daily. The data were obtained in a study of CD8+ T cells in alopecia areata. Across the whole study: Treated patients' severity was scored by percentage of affected scalp area. Study conclusions and caveats: It was lesional scalp, especially alopecia totalis/universalis, that showed higher clonality than normal scalp.

The ends were cut back, 4 bases at V and 7 bases at J, with 14 bases in the middle. The CDR3 is 15 residues long. Germline-derived CDR1 and CDR2 are SGHTA and FQGTGA. RNA extraction and reverse transcription yielded cDNA as sequencing template. TCRdb's copy holds only in-frame clones and misses some; the assay was immunoSEQ multiplex PCR. This table holds some 110,000 clones, about 59% found once. The clonotype comes from a human donor with alopecia areata. The chain uses TRBV7-3 and TRBJ1-6, with D unresolved. This material consisted of CD8+ T cells sorted from blood, taken at week 24, from a patient treated with tofacitinib. The CDR3 is CASSSSKVMNSPLHF. CDR3 nucleotide sequence: TGTGCCAGCAGCTCTTCTAAAGTTATGAATTCACCCCTCCACTTT.